This is a list of T cell receptor beta chains from one sample in a study of graft-versus-host responses after intestinal transplantation. Their recognized antigens are unknown. Produced via immunoSEQ multiplex PCR; TCRdb's table is partial and in-frame only. The sample yields about 120,000 clones, roughly 95% seen once. The source material was unstimulated CD8+ T cells sorted from spleen or lymph node cells, sampled before intestinal transplant. These receptors all stem from a human donor who received an intestinal transplant. The CDR3 runs from the conserved cysteine through the conserved F or W. The D gene is left open where the match is weak. Clone size is not always given. Where it is, it says once, few, many or a class for expanded clones.

j_call clone_size d_call v_call cdr3_nt cdr3_aa
TRBJ2-5 NA TRBD2 TRBV4-1 TGCGCCAGCAGCCAAGGGAGCGGGGAAGAGACCCAGTACTTC CASSQGSGEETQYF
TRBJ2-1 NA TRBD2 TRBV27 TGTGCCAGCAGTTTACCTAGCGGGAGCAGCAATGAGCAGTTCTTC CASSLPSGSSNEQFF
TRBJ2-1 NA TRBD2 TRBV6-1 TGTGCCAGCAGTGAAATGGCTAGCGGGAGGGATGAGCAGTTCTTC CASSEMASGRDEQFF
TRBJ1-2 once TRBD1 TRBV19 TGTGCCAGTAGTTCCGGGACAGGGGGGTCTGGCTACACCTTC CASSSGTGGSGYTF
TRBJ2-7 NA TRBD1 TRBV5-1 TGCGCCAGCAGCTCCGGGACAGACTCCTACGAGCAGTACTTC CASSSGTDSYEQYF
TRBJ1-3 NA NA TRBV7-8 TGTGCCAGCAGCTTAGAGCGGTCTAGCACCATATATTTT CASSLERSSTIYF
TRBJ2-2 NA TRBD2 TRBV5-6 TGTGCCAGCCTGGGGAGGGATTTGGGCACCGGGGAGCTGTTTTTT CASLGRDLGTGELFF
TRBJ1-1 NA TRBD1 TRBV6-5 TGTGCCAGCAGTCAACACCGGGACAGGGTCACTGAAGCTTTCTTT CASSQHRDRVTEAFF
TRBJ2-4 NA TRBD2 TRBV11-3 TGTGCCAGCAGCTTTAACAGCGGGAGGGAACTTCTTACCAAAAACATTCAGTACTTC CASSFNSGRELLTKNIQYF
TRBJ2-7 NA TRBD1 TRBV2 TGTGCCTCCCTTAGGCGGGACAGGTCTTGGGCCGAGCAGTACTTC CASLRRDRSWAEQYF
TRBJ2-7 NA NA TRBV9 TGTGCCAGCAGCCCGACGGGCGGGATATCCTACGAGCAGTACTTC CASSPTGGISYEQYF
TRBJ2-7 NA TRBD2 TRBV5-4 TGTGCCAGCAGCTTGCAAGCGGGAACGTACGAGCAGTACTTC CASSLQAGTYEQYF
TRBJ2-1 NA TRBD2 TRBV4-1 TGCGCCAGCAGCCAAGCAGGCTTAGGACTAGCGGACAATGAGCAGTTCTTC CASSQAGLGLADNEQFF
TRBJ2-1 NA NA TRBV7-9 TGTGCCAGCAGCTTATTGCGTGCTTTAATGGGAGAGGCCTACAATGAGCAGTTCTTC CASSLLRALMGEAYNEQFF
TRBJ2-7 NA NA TRBV27 TGTGCCAGCAGTTGGGGGCAGGGACTGACCTACGAGCAGTACTTC CASSWGQGLTYEQYF
TRBJ2-1 NA TRBD2 TRBV15 TGTGCCACCAGCAGACTAGCGGGCTCCTACAATGAGCAGTTCTTC CATSRLAGSYNEQFF
TRBJ2-5 NA NA TRBV2 TGTGCCAGCAGTGGGGCTGAGGGGCAAGAGACCCAGTACTTC CASSGAEGQETQYF
TRBJ2-2 NA NA TRBV19 TGTGCCAGTAGCGGACAGACTTCGAACACCGGGGAGCTGTTTTTT CASSGQTSNTGELFF
TRBJ2-2 NA NA TRBV19 TGTGCCAGTAGTATATCCCCCGGGGAGCTGTTTTTT CASSISPGELFF
TRBJ2-7 NA NA TRBV19 TGTGCCAGTACAGTCAGGGGGAGGAACGAGCAGTACTTC CASTVRGRNEQYF
TRBJ2-3 once TRBD2 TRBV2 TGTGCCAGCAGTGTCAGAGCGGGAGACTTGACAGATACGCAGTATTTT CASSVRAGDLTDTQYF
TRBJ2-1 NA TRBD2 TRBV28 TGTGCCAGCAGTTTACAACTAGCGGTCTACAATGAGCAGTTCTTC CASSLQLAVYNEQFF
TRBJ1-5 medium-sized NA TRBV6-1 TGTGCCAGCAGTGACTGGGGGGGCCGCGGTCAGCCCCAGCATTTT CASSDWGGRGQPQHF
TRBJ1-1 NA NA TRBV21-1 TGTGCCAGGGCATTGGGCAGGGGGCGAGGGGAAGCTTTCTTT CARALGRGRGEAFF
TRBJ2-7 NA NA TRBV9 TGTGCCAGCAGCGTAGACCTAGGGGTAGGCTACGAGCAGTACTTC CASSVDLGVGYEQYF
TRBJ1-1 NA NA TRBV5-6 TGTGCCAGCAGCTGGCCCCCACCATTGAACACTGAAGCTTTCTTT CASSWPPPLNTEAFF
TRBJ2-1 NA TRBD1 TRBV6-5 TGTGCCAGCATTATAGACAGGGGCGCCTACAATGAGCAGTTCTTC CASIIDRGAYNEQFF
TRBJ2-7 NA TRBD1 TRBV25-1 TGTGCCAGCAGTGATCGAACCGGGACAGGGATCTCCTACGAGCAGTACTTC CASSDRTGTGISYEQYF
TRBJ2-7 NA NA TRBV9 TGTGCCAGCAGCGTAGCCCCCACCTACGAGCAGTACTTC CASSVAPTYEQYF
TRBJ1-1 once NA TRBV6-5 TGTGCCAGCAGGGGGGCACTCTCCATGAACACTGAAGCCTTCTTT CASRGALSMNTEAFF
TRBJ2-3 NA TRBD1 TRBV9 TGTGCCAGCAGCCTCCTGGACAGGGCCACAGATACGCAGTATTTT CASSLLDRATDTQYF
TRBJ2-5 NA NA TRBV28 TGTGCCAGCAGTCCCCTTATCTATAGGCAAGAGACCCAGTACTTC CASSPLIYRQETQYF
TRBJ2-1 NA NA TRBV9 TGTGCCAGCAGCGTAGTAGGACACCCCGCGTCCTACAATGAGCAGTTCTTC CASSVVGHPASYNEQFF
TRBJ2-3 NA TRBD1 TRBV10-3 TGTGCCATCAGTGAGTCGGGCCTGGGTGACAGGGGGTTCACAGATACGCAGTATTTT CAISESGLGDRGFTDTQYF